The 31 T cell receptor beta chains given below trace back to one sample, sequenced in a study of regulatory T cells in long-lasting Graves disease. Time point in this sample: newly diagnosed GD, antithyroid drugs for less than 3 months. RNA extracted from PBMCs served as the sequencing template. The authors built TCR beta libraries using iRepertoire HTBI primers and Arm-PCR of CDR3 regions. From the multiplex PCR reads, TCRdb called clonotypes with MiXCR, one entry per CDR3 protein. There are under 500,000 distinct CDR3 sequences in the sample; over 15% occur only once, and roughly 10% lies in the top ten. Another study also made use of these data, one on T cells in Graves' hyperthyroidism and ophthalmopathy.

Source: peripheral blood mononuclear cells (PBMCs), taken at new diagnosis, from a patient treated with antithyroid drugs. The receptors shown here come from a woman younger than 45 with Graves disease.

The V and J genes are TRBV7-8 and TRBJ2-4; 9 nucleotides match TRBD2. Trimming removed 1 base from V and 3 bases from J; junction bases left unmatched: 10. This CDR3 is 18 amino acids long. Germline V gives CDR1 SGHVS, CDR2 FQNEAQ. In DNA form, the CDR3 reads TGTGCCAGCAGCTTAGTGCCGCGGGAGGGCCTCGGCAAAAACATTCAGTACTTC. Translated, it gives CASSLVPREGLGKNIQYF.

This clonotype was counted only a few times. The chain's CDR3 is CASSQDKEYNEQFF. The CDR3 DNA is TGCGCCAGCAGCCAAGATAAGGAATACAATGAGCAGTTCTTC. This chain joins TRBV4-3 and TRBJ2-1; D is undetermined. V lost 0 bases, J lost 4 bases, and 7 bases lay in between. In germline, CDR1 is LGHNA, CDR2 YSLEER. The CDR3 runs 14 residues.

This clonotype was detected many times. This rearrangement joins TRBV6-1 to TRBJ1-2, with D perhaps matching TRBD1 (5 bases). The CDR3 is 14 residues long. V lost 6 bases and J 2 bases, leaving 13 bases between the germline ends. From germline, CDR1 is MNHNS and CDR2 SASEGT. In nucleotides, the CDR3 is TGTGCCAGCAGGAACCCCGGGACGAACTATGGCTACACCTTC. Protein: CASRNPGTNYGYTF.

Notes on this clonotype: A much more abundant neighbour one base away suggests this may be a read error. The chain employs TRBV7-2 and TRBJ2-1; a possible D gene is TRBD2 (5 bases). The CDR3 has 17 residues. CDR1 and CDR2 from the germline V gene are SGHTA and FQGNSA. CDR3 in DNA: TGTGCCAGCAGTCGAACGTTCGCGGGCGCGGTCGCCAATGACCAGTTCTTC. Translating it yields CASSRTFAGAVANDQFF.

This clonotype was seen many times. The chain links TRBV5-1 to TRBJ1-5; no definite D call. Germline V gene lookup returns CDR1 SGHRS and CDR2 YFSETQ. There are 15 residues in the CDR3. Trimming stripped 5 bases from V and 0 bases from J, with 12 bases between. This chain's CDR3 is CASSPGPGSNQPQHF. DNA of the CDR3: TGCGCCAGCAGTCCTGGGCCGGGTAGCAATCAGCCCCAGCATTTT.

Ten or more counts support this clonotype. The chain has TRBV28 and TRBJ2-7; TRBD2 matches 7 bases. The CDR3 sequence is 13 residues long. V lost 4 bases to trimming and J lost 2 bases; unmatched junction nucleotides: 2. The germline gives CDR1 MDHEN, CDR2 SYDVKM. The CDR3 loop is CASSWGGAYEQYF. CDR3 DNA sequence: TGTGCCAGCAGTTGGGGGGGAGCCTACGAGCAGTACTTC.

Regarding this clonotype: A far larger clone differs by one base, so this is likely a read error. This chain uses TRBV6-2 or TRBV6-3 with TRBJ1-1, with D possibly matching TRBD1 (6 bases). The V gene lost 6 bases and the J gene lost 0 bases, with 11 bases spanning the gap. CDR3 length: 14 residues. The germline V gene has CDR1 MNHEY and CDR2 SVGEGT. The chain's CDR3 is CASRPGHLNTEAFF. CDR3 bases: TGTGCCAGCAGGCCGGGACACTTGAACACTGAAGCTTTCTTT.

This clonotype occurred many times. CDR3 amino acids: CASSGGLYEQYF. The CDR3 bases are TGTGCCAGCAGTGGGGGACTCTACGAGCAGTACTTC. This rearrangement joins TRBV7-9 to TRBJ2-7; D perhaps matches TRBD2 (6 bases). V lost 6 bases, J lost 3 bases, and 9 bases lay in between. There are 12 residues in the CDR3. Germline V gives CDR1 SEHNR, CDR2 FQNEAQ (reference sequence).

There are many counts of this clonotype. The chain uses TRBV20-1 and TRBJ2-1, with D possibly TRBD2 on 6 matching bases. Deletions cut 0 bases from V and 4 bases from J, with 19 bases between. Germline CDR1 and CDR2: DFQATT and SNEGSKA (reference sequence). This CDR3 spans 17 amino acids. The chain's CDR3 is CSARDLLRELSYNEQFF. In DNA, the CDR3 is TGCAGTGCTAGAGATCTGCTTCGGGAGTTGAGTTACAATGAGCAGTTCTTC.

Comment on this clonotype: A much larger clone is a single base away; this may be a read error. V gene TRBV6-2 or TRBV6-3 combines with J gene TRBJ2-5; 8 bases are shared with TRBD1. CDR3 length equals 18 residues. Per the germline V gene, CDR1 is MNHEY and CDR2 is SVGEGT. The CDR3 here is CASSRQGTGWVFQETQCF. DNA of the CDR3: TGTGCCAGCAGTAGACAGGGGACCGGTTGGGTCTTCCAAGAGACCCAGTGCTTC.

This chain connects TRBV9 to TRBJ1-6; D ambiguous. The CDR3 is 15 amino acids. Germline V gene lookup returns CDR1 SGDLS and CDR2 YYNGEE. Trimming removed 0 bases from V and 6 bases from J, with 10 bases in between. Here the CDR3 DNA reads TGTGCCAGCAGCGTAGGCCGGGCCCTTAATTCACCCCTCCACTTT. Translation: CASSVGRALNSPLHF. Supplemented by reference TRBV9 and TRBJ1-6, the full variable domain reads DSGVTQTPKHLITATGQRVTLRCSPRSGDLSVYWYQQSLDQGLQFLIQYYNGEERAKGNILERFSAQQFPDLHSELNLSSLELGDSALYFCASSVGRALNSPLHFGNGTRLTVT.

For the CDR3, the DNA is TGCGCCAGCGGCTTAGGCACTGAAGCTTTCTTT. Protein product: CASGLGTEAFF. V gene TRBV4-1 combines with J gene TRBJ1-1; D is ambiguous. Trimming took 8 bases from V and 4 from J, leaving 8 bases between them. Germline lookup yields CDR1 MGHRA and CDR2 YSYEKL. The CDR3 runs to 11 residues.

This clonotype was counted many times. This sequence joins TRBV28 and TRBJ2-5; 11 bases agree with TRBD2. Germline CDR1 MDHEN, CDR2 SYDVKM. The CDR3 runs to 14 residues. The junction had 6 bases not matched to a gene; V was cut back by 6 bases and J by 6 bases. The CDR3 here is CASSLTSGSKTQYF. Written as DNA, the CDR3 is TGTGCCAGCAGCCTCACTAGCGGGAGTAAGACCCAGTACTTC. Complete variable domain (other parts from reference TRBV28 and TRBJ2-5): DVKVTQSSRYLVKRTGEKVFLECVQDMDHENMFWYRQDPGLGLRLIYFSYDVKMKEKGDIPEGYSVSREKKERFSLILESASTNQTSMYLCASSLTSGSKTQYFGPGTRLLVL.

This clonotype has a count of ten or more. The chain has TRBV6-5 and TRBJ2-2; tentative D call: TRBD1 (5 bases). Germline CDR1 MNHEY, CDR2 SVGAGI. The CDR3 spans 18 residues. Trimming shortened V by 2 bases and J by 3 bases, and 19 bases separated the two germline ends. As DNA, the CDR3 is TGTGCCAGCAGTTACCCCGGACACCACCCGCGAGACACCGGGGAGCTGTTTTTT. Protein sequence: CASSYPGHHPRDTGELFF.

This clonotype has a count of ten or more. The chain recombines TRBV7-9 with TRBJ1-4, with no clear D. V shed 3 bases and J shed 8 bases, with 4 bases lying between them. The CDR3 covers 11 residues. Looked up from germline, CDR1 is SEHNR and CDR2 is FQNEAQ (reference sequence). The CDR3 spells CASSLREKLFF. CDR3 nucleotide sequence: TGTGCCAGCAGCTTGAGGGAAAAACTGTTTTTT.

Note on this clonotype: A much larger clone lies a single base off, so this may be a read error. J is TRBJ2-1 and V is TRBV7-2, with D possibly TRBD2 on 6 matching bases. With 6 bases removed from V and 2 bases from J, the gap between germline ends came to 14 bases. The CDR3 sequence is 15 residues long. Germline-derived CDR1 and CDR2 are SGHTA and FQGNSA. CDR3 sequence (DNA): TGTGCCAGCAGGCTGGGGGGTGATACCTACAATGAGCAGTTCTTC. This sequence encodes CASRLGGDTYNEQFF.

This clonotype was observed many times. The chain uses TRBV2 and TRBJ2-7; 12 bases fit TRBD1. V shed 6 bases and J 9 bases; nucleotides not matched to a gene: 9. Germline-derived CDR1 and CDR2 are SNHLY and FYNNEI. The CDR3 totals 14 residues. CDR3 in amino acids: CASRPPGQGARQYF. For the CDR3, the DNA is TGTGCCAGCAGACCTCCGGGACAGGGGGCCAGGCAGTACTTC.

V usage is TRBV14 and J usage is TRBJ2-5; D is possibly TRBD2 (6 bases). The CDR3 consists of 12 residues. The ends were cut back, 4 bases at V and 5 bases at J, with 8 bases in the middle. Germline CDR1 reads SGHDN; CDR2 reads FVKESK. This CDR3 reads CASSRSGETQYF. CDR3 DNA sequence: TGTGCCAGCAGCCGCAGCGGGGAGACCCAGTACTTC.

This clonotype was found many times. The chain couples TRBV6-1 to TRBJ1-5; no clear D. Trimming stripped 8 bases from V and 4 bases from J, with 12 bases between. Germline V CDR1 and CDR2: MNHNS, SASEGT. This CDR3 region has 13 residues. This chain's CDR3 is CASGQSRNQPQHF. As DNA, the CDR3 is TGTGCCAGCGGGCAGTCCAGGAATCAGCCCCAGCATTTT.

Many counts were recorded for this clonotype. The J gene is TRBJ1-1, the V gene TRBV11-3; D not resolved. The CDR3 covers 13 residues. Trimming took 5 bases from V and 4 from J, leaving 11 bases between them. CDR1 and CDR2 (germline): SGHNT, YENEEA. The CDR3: CASSPPQSTEAFF. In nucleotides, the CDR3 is TGTGCCAGCAGCCCGCCGCAGAGCACTGAAGCTTTCTTT.

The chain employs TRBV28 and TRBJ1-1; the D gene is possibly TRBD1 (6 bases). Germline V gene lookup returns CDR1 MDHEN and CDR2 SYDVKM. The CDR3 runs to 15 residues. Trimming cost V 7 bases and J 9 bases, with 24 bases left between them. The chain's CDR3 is CASTTNQGTREKAFF. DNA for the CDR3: TGTGCCAGCACTACAAACCAGGGGACGAGGGAAAAAGCTTTCTTT.

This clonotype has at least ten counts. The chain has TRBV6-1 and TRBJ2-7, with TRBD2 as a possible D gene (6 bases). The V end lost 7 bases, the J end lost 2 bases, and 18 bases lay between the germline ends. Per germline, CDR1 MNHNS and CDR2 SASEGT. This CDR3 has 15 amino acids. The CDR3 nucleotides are TGTGCCAGCATTGCCCGGGGAGGTAGCCCCTACGAGCAGTACTTC. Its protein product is CASIARGGSPYEQYF.

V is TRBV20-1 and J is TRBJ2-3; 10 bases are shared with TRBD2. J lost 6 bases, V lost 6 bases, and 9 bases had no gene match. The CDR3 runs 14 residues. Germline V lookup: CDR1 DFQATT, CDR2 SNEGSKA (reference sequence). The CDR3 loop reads CSALLAGKGDTQYF. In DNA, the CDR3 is TGCAGTGCCCTACTAGCGGGAAAAGGGGATACGCAGTATTTT.

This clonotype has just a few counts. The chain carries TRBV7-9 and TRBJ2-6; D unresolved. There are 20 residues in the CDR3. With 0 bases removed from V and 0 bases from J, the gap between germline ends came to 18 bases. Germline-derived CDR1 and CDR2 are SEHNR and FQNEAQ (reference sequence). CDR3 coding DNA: TGTGCCAGCAGCTTAGCGAGGTTTCGTAGGGATCTCTCTGGGGCCAACGTCCTGACTTTC. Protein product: CASSLARFRRDLSGANVLTF.

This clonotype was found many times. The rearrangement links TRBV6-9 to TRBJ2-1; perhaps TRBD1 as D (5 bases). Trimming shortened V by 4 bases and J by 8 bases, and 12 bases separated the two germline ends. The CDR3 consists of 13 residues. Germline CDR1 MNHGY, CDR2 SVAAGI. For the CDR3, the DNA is TGTGCCAGCAGTTCCTTCCAGGGCGATGAGCAGTTCTTC. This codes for CASSSFQGDEQFF.

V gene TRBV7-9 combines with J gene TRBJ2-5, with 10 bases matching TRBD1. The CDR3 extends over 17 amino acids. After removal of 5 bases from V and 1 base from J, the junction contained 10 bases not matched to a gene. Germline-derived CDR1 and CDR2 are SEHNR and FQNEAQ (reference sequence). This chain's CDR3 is CASSAPGTGVGQETQYF. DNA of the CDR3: TGTGCCAGCAGCGCACCCGGGACAGGGGTTGGCCAAGAGACCCAGTACTTC.

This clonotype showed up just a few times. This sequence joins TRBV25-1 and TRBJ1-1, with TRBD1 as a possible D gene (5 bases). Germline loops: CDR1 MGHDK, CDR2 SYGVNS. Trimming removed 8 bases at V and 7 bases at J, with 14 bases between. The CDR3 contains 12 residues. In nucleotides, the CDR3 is TGTGCCAGCCGCATGGGGGAGGATGAAGCTTTCTTT. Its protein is CASRMGEDEAFF.

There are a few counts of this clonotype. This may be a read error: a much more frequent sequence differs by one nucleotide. The CDR3: CSAGDSLNTEAFF. The CDR3 DNA is TGCAGTGCTGGGGACAGCCTGAACACTGAAGCTTTCTTT. The chain links TRBV20-1 to TRBJ1-1; 7 bases are shared with TRBD1. The CDR3 totals 13 residues. Germline V gene data show CDR1 as DFQATT and CDR2 as SNEGSKA (reference sequence). V gave up 5 bases and J gave up 0 bases; unmatched junction bases: 3.

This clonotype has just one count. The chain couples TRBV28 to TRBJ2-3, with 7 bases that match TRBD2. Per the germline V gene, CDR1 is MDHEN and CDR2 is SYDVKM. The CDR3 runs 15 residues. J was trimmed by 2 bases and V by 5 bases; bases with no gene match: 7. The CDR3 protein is CASSGMTSSTDTQYF. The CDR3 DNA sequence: TGTGCCAGCAGTGGGATGACTAGCTCCACAGATACGCAGTATTTT.

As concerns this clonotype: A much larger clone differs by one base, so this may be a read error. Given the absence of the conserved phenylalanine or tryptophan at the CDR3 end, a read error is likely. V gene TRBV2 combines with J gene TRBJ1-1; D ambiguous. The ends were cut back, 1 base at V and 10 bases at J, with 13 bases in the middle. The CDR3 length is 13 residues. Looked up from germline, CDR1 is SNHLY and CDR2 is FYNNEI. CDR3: CASSEVSETGAFL. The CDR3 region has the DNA TGTGCCAGCAGTGAAGTTTCGGAGACGGGAGCTTTCCTT.

CDR3: CASSGQGVRFF. CDR3 bases: TGTGCCAGCAGTGGACAGGGGGTCCGGTTCTTC. The chain employs TRBV27 and TRBJ2-1, with 10 bases matching TRBD1. Trimming cost V 5 bases and J 15 bases; bases outside gene matches: 4. The CDR3 has 11 amino acids. The germline V gene has CDR1 MNHEY and CDR2 SMNVEV (reference sequence).